This TCR beta chain was recorded in a study of PD-L1 blockade in urothelial cancer (dated by TCRdb to about 2017). Background on the whole study: Every patient began therapy in about 2014 and was given atezolizumab 1,200 mg intravenously every 3 weeks. Patients had an ECOG performance status of 0 or 1 and had received between 0 and 3 prior chemotherapy regimens. Blood samples were analyzed 3 weeks after the start of treatment (second dose) and 6 weeks after the start of treatment. Durable clinical benefit was defined as a progression-free survival longer than 6 months, and TCR features were additionally tested against progression-free survival and overall survival. Whole exome sequencing and RNA sequencing of pretreatment tumors were performed alongside TCR sequencing in the same patients. Twenty-nine patients had pretreatment blood TCR-seq, around 24 had at least one posttreatment blood collection, and around 24 had tumor TCR-seq. Under ten patients reached durable clinical benefit, while roughly 22 patients did not. About 90% of the roughly 29 patients were males with bladder-origin urothelial cancer, and about 65% of the 29 reported a prior smoking history. Blood samples gave a median of roughly 150,000 T cells and approximately 80,000 unique TCRs, with a median clonality of approximately 0.08. An exploratory multi-omic analysis was conducted of the somatic, immune and clinical correlates of response to PD-L1 blockade with atezolizumab in urothelial cancer. Pretreatment tumor samples, along with matched peripheral blood collected serially before and after atezolizumab treatment, underwent TCR sequencing.

The investigation overall reported the following: Because the sample size was small (n ≈ 30) and many of the analyses were exploratory, the results are meant to be hypothesis-generating. A pretreatment peripheral blood TCR clonality below the median was linked to improved progression-free and overall survival. At 3 weeks after the start of treatment, tumor-associated TCR clones in peripheral blood had expanded more in patients with durable benefit (n ≈ 24, p = 0.022).

Counted from cysteine to phenylalanine, this CDR3 has 13 amino acids. Left in the record is the CDR3 DNA by itself, 39 bases read in frame from the first base. According to the germline V gene, CDR1 reads MGHRA and CDR2 reads YSYEKL. The junction carries 10 bases between V and J, which are trimmed by 3 bases and 6 bases respectively. Each PCR received spiked-in synthetic TCR analog templates so that absolute template abundance could be estimated from read counts. TCRbeta CDR3 regions were amplified from genomic DNA with bias-controlled V and J gene primers using the immunoSEQ assay. Sequencing of rearranged TCRbeta segments was performed at approximately 20X coverage. The published analysis was carried out like this. Sequencing errors were corrected by clustering and CDR3s were annotated against IMGT to assign V, D and J genes. Out-of-frame and stop-codon sequences were excluded, and only productive TCRbeta rearrangements were used in downstream analyses. To compute clonality, Shannon entropy was normalized by the log of the number of unique productive sequences and then subtracted from one. Fisher's exact test with Benjamini-Hochberg correction, at a threshold of adjusted p below 0.01, was used to find clones that differed between time points or between blood and tumor. TCRdb's version of the immuneACCESS table is confined to in-frame rearrangements and falls short of the full clone set. An unresolved V gene accounts for under half of the shortfall where checked; the remainder is of unknown origin. Clone size and the V and J calls come from that table; the DNA yielded D and trimming. The sample data list under 120,000 clones, and under 85% of these were observed just once. Of the sample, roughly 2.2% falls within the top ten clones.

A word on this clone: Its specific antigen is unknown. No much larger clonotype is one base removed from it; base qualities were not supplied.

A total of under 35 patients with locally advanced or metastatic urothelial carcinoma, treated at Memorial Sloan Kettering on a trial protocol, made up the cohort. Peripheral blood mononuclear cells were collected pretreatment and during treatment, at between 1 and 8 total time points per patient. The Qiagen DNeasy Blood extraction kit was used to purify genomic DNA from total PBMCs and tumor samples. PBMCs were collected pretreatment and during treatment, and were isolated and stored as previously described. The clonotype comes from a man in his fifties with urothelial cancer. Sequencing used PBMCs, obtained around atezolizumab (anti-PD-L1) treatment. The chain was built from TRBV4-1 and TRBJ2-3; a tentative D match to TRBD2 spans 6 bases. The DNA sequence is as follows: TGCGCCAGCAGCCAGGAGGGGTGGGATACGCAGTATTTT. This is translated as CASSQEGWDTQYF.